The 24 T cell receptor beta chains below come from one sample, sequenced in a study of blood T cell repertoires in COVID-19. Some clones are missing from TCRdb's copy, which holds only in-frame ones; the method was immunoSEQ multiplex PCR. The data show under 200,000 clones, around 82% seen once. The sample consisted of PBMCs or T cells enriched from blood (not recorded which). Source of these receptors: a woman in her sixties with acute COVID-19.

The CDR3 region has the DNA TGTGCCAGCAGTGAATTATCGAGCGGGAGGCCTCTGACGCAGTATTTT. Its protein product is CASSELSSGRPLTQYF. The J gene is TRBJ2-3, the V gene TRBV6-1; 9 positions agree with TRBD2. Trimming removed 2 bases from V and 9 bases from J; junction bases left unmatched: 12. CDR3 length: 16 amino acids. In germline, CDR1 is MNHNS, CDR2 SASEGT.

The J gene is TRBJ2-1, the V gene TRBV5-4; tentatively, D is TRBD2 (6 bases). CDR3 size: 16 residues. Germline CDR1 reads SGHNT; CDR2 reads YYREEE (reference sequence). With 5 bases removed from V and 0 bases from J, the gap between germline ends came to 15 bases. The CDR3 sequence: CASSRDSGSSYNEQFF. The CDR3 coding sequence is TGTGCCAGCAGTCGGGACTCCGGGAGCTCCTACAATGAGCAGTTCTTC.

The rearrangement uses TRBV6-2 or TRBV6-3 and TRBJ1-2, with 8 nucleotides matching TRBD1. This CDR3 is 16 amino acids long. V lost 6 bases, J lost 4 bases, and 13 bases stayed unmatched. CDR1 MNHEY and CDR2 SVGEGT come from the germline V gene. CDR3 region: CASSPDRDPSFYGYTF. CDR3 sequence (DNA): TGTGCCAGCAGCCCGGACAGGGATCCGTCGTTCTATGGCTACACCTTC.

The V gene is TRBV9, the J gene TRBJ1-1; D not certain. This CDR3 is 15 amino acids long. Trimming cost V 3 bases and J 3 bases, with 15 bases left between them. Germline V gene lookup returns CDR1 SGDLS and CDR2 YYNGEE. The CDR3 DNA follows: TGTGCCAGCAGCGGAGGAGGGTGGAGCGACACTGAAGCTTTCTTT. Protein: CASSGGGWSDTEAFF.

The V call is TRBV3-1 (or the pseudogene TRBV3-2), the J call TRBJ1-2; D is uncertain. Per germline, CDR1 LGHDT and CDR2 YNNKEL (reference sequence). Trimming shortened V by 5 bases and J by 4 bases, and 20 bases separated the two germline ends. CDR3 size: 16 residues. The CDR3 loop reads CASSEKGYTQSYGYTF. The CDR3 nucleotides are TGTGCCAGCAGCGAAAAAGGTTATACACAGAGCTATGGCTACACCTTC.

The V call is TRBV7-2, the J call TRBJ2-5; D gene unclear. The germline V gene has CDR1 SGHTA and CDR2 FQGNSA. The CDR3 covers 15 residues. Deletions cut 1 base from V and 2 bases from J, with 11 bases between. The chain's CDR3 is CASSLDISRQETQYF. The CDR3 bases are TGTGCCAGCAGCTTAGATATCTCCAGACAAGAGACCCAGTACTTC. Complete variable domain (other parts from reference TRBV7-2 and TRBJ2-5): GAGVSQSPSNKVTEKGKDVELRCDPISGHTALYWYRQSLGQGLEFLIYFQGNSAPDKSGLPSDRFSAERTGGSVSTLTIQRTQQEDSAVYLCASSLDISRQETQYFGPGTRLLVL.

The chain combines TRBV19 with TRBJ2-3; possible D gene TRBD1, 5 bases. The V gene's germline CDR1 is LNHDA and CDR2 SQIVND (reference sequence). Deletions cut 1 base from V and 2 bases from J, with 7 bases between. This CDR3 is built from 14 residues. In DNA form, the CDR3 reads TGTGCCAGTAGTATAGCGACAGTCACAGATACGCAGTATTTT. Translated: CASSIATVTDTQYF.

CDR3 region: CASSSSTRGEQYF. In DNA, the CDR3 is TGTGCCAGCAGCTCAAGCACCCGGGGCGAGCAGTACTTC. The chain joins TRBV11-3 to TRBJ2-7; possibly TRBD2 for D (5 bases). CDR1 is SGHNT and CDR2 is YENEEA in the germline V gene. Trimming cost V 4 bases and J 6 bases, with 13 bases left between them. This CDR3 has 13 amino acids. The whole variable domain, remainder taken from reference TRBV11-3 and TRBJ2-7, is EAGVVQSPRYKIIEKKQPVAFWCNPISGHNTLYWYLQNLGQGPELLIRYENEEAVDDSQLPKDRFSAERLKGVDSTLKIQPAELGDSAVYLCASSSSTRGEQYFGPGTRLTVT.

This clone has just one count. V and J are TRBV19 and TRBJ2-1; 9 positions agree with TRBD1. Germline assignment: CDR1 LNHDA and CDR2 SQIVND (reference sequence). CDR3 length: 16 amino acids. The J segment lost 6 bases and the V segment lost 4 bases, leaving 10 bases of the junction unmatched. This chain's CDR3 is CASSTPGTGYRNEQFF. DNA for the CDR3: TGTGCCAGTAGTACCCCCGGGACAGGGTATCGCAATGAGCAGTTCTTC.

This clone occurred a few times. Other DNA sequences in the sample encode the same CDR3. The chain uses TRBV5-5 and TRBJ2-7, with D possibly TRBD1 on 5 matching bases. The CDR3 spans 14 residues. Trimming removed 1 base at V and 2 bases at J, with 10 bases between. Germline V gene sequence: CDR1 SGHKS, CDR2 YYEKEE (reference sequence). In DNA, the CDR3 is TGTGCCAGCAGCTTGACAGGAGCCACCTACGAGCAGTACTTC. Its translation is CASSLTGATYEQYF.

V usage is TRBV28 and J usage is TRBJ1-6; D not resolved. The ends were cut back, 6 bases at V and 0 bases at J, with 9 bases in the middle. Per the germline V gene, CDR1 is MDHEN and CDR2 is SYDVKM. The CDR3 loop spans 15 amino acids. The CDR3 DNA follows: TGTGCCAGCAGAGTACTGAGCTCCTATAATTCACCCCTCCACTTT. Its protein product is CASRVLSSYNSPLHF.

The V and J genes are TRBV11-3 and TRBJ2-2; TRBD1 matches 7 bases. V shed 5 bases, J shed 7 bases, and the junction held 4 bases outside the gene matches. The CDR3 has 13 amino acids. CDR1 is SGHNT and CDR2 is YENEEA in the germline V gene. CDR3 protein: CASSVRQGGELFF. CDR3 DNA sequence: TGTGCCAGCAGCGTCAGACAGGGCGGGGAGCTGTTTTTT.

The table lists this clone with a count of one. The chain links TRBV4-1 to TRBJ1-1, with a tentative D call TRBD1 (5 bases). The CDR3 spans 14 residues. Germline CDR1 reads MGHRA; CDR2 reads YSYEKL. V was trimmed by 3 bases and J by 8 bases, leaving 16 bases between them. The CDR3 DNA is TGCGCCAGCAGCCAGCCTCCATCGGACAAAGAAGCTTTCTTT. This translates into CASSQPPSDKEAFF.

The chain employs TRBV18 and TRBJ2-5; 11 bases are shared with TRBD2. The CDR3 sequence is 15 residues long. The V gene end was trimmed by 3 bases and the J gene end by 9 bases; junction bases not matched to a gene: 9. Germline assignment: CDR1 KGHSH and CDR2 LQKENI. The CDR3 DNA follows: TGTGCCAGCTCACCGGGACTAGCGGCCCCAGTCGCCCAGTACTTC. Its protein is CASSPGLAAPVAQYF. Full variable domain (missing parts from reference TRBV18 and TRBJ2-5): NAGVMQNPRHLVRRRGQEARLRCSPMKGHSHVYWYRQLPEEGLKFMVYLQKENIIDESGMPKERFSAEFPKEGPSILRIQQVVRGDSAAYFCASSPGLAAPVAQYFGPGTRLLVL.

CDR3 DNA sequence: TGTGCCAGCAGCCCCCCAGAGGGACAAGCCCACAATGAGCAGTTCTTC. Protein sequence: CASSPPEGQAHNEQFF. V gene TRBV7-9 combines with J gene TRBJ2-1; D might be TRBD1 (6 bases). Trimming pared 5 bases from V and 5 bases from J, leaving 19 bases between. Germline values: CDR1 SEHNR, CDR2 FQNEAQ (reference sequence). This CDR3 region has 16 residues.

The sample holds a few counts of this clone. CDR3 sequence: CASSRGAGQPQHF. The CDR3 DNA is TGCGCCAGCAGTCGGGGGGCGGGTCAGCCCCAGCATTTT. This rearrangement joins TRBV10-2 to TRBJ1-5; tentatively, D is TRBD1 (6 bases). The germline V gene encodes CDR1 WSHSY and CDR2 SAAADI. V gave up 5 bases and J gave up 6 bases, with 11 bases separating them. This CDR3 spans 13 amino acids.

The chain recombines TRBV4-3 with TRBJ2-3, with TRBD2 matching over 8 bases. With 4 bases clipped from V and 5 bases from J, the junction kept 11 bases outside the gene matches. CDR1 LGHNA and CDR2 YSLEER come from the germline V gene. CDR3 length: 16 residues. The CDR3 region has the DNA TGCGCCAGCAGCCCTCTGGGCGGGGGGCGAGGAGATACGCAGTATTTT. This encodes CASSPLGGGRGDTQYF.

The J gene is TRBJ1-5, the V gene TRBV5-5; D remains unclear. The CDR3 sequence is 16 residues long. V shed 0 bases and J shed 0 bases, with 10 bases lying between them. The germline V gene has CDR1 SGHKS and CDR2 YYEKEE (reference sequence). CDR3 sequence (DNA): TGTGCCAGCAGCTTGGTAACCAGTTATAGCAATCAGCCCCAGCATTTT. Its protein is CASSLVTSYSNQPQHF.

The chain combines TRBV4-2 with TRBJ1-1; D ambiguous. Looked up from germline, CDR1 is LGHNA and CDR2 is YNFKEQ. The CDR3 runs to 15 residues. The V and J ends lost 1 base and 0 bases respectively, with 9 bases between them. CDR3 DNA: TGTGCCAGCAGCCAAGGGCTAGCTTTGAACACTGAAGCTTTCTTT. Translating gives CASSQGLALNTEAFF.

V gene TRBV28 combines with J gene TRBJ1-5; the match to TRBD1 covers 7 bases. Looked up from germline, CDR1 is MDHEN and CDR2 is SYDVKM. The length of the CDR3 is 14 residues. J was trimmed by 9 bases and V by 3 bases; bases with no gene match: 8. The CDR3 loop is CASSFQGGTGPQHF. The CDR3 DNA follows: TGTGCCAGCAGTTTTCAGGGGGGCACCGGGCCCCAGCATTTT.

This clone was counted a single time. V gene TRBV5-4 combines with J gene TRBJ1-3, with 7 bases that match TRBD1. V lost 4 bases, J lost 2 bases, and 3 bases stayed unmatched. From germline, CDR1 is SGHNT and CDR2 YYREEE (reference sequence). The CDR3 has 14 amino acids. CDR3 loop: CASSDQGAGNTIYF. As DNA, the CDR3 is TGTGCCAGCAGCGACCAGGGGGCTGGAAACACCATATATTTT.

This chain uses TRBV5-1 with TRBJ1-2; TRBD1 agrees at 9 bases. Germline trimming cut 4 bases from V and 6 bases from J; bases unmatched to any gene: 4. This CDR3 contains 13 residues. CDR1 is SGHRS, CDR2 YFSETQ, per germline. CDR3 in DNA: TGCGCCAGCAGCGGGACAGGGAGGAATGGCTACACCTTC. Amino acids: CASSGTGRNGYTF.

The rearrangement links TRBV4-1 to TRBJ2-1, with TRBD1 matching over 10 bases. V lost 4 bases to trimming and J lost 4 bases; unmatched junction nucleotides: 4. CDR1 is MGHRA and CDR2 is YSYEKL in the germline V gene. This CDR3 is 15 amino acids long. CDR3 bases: TGCGCCAGCAGCCCCCGGGACAGGGGTTACAATGAGCAGTTCTTC. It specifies CASSPRDRGYNEQFF.

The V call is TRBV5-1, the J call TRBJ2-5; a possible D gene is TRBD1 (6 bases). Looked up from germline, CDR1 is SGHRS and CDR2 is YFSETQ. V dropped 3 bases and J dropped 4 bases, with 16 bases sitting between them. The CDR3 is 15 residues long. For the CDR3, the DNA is TGCGCCAGCAGCTCCGAGGGGGTAGGGGGAGAGACCCAGTACTTC. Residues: CASSSEGVGGETQYF.